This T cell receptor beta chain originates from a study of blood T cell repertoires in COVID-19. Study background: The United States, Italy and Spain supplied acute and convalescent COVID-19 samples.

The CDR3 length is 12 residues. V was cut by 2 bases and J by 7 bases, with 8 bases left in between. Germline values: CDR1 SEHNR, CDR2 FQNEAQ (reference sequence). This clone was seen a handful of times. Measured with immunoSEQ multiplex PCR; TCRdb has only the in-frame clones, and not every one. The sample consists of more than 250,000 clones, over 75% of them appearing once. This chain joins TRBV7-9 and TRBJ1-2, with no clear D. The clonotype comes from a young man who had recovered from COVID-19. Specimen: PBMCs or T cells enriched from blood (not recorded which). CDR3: CASSLLESGYTF. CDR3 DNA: TGTGCCAGCAGCTTATTGGAGTCTGGCTACACCTTC. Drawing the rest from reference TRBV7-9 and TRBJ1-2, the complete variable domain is DTGVSQNPRHKITKRGQNVTFRCDPISEHNRLYWYRQTLGQGPEFLTYFQNEAQLEKSRLLSDRFSAERPKGSFSTLEIQRTEQGDSAMYLCASSLLESGYTFGSGTRLTVV.